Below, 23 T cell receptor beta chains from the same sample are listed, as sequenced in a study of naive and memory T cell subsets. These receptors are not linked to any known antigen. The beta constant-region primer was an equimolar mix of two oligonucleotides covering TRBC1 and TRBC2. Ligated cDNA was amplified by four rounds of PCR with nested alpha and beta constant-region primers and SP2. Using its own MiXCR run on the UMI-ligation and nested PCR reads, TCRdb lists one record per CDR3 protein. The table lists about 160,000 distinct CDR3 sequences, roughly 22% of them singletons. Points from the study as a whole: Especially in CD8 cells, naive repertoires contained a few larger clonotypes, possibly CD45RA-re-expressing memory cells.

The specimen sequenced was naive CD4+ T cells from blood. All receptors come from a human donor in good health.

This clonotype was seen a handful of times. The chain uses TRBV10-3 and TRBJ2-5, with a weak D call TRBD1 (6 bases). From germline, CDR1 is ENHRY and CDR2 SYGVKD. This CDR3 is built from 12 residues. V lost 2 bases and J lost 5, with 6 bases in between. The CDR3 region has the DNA TGTGCCATCAGTGAGACAGGGGAGACCCAGTACTTC. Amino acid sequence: CAISETGETQYF.

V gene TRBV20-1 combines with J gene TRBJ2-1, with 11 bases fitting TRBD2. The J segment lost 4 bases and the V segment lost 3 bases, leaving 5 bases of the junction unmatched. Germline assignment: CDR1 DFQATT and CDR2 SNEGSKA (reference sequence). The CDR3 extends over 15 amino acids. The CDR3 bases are TGCAGTGCTAGGGCGGGACTAGCGGTTTACAATGAGCAGTTCTTC. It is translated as CSARAGLAVYNEQFF.

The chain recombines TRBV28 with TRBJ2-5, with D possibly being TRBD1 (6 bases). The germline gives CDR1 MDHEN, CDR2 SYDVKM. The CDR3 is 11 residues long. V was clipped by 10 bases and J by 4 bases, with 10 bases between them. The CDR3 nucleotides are TGTGCCACCTCCAGGGGAGAGACCCAGTACTTC. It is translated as CATSRGETQYF.

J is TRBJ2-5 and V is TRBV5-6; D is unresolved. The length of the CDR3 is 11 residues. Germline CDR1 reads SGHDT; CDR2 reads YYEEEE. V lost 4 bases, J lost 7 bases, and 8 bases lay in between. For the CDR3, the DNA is TGTGCCAGCAGCCGGACCGGGACCCAGTACTTC. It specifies CASSRTGTQYF.

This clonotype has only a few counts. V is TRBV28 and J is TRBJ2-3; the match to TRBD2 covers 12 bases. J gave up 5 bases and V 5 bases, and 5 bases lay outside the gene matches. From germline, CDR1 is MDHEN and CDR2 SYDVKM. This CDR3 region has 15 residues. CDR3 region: CASSPTSGSKDTQYF. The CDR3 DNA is TGTGCCAGCAGTCCGACTAGCGGGAGTAAAGATACGCAGTATTTT.

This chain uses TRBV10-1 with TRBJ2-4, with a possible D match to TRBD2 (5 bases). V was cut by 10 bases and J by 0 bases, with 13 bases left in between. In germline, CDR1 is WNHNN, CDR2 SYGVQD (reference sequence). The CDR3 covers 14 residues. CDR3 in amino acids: CAIDLGLAKNIQYF. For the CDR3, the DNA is TGCGCCATCGACCTAGGACTAGCCAAAAACATTCAGTACTTC.

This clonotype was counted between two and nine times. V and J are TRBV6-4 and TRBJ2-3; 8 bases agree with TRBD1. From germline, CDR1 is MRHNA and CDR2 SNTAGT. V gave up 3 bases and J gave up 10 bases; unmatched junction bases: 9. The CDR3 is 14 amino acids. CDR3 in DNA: TGTGCCAGCAGTGATACGATGACAGGGGTTGCGCAGTATTTT. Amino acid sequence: CASSDTMTGVAQYF.

DNA for the CDR3: TGTGCCAGCAGCTCGGACGGAGTCTCCTACGAGCAGTACTTC. This sequence encodes CASSSDGVSYEQYF. This chain links TRBV5-4 with TRBJ2-7; D not resolved. The CDR3 sequence is 14 residues long. Trimming removed 3 bases at V and 0 bases at J, with 10 bases between. Germline values: CDR1 SGHNT, CDR2 YYREEE (reference sequence).

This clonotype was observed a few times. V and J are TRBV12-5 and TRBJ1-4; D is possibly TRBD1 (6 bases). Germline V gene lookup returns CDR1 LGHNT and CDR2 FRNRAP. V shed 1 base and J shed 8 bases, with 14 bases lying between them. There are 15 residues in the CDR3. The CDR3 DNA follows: TGTGCTAGTGGTTTGGGATCTCAGGGGTACGAAAAACTGTTTTTT. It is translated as CASGLGSQGYEKLFF.

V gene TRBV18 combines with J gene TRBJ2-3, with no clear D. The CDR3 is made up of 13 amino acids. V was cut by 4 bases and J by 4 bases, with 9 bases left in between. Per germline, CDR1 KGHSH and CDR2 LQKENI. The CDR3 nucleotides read TGTGCCAGCTCACATGACCAACCAGATACGCAGTATTTT. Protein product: CASSHDQPDTQYF. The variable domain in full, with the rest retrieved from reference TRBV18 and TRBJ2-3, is NAGVMQNPRHLVRRRGQEARLRCSPMKGHSHVYWYRQLPEEGLKFMVYLQKENIIDESGMPKERFSAEFPKEGPSILRIQQVVRGDSAAYFCASSHDQPDTQYFGPGTRLTVL.

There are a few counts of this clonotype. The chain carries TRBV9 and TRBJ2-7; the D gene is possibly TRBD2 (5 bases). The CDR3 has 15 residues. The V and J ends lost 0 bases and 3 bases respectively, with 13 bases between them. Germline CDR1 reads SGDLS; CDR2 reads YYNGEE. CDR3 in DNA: TGTGCCAGCAGCGTAGGCCAGCGGTCTTACTACGAGCAGTACTTC. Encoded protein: CASSVGQRSYYEQYF.

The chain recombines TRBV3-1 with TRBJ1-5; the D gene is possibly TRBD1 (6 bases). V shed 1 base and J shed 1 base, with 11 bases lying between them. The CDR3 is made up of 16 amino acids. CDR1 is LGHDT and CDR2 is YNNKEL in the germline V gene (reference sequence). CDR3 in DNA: TGTGCCAGCAGCCAAGGAACCGGACAGAGCAATCAGCCCCAGCATTTT. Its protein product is CASSQGTGQSNQPQHF.

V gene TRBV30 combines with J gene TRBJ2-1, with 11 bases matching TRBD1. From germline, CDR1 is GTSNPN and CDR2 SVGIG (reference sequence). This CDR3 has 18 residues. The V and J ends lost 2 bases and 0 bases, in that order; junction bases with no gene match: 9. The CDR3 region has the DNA TGTGCCTGGAGTAGGACAGGGGGCGACCCTGGCTCCTACAATGAGCAGTTCTTC. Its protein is CAWSRTGGDPGSYNEQFF.

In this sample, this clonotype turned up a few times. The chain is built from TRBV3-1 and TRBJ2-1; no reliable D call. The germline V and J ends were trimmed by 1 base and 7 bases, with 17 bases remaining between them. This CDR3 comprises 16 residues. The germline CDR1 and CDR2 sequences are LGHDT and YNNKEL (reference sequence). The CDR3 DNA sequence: TGTGCCAGCAGCCAAGTTTCACGTTCCGTGAGGAATGAGCAGTTCTTC. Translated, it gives CASSQVSRSVRNEQFF.

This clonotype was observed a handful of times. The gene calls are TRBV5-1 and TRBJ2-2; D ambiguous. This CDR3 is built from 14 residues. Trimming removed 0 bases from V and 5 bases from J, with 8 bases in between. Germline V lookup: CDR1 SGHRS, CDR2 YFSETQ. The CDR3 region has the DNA TGCGCCAGCAGCTTGGTCAGAACGACCGGGGAGCTGTTTTTT. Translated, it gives CASSLVRTTGELFF.

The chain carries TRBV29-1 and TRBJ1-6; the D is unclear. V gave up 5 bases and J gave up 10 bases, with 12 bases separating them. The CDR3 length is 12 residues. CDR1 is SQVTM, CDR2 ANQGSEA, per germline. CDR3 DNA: TGCAGCGTTACAGTGGGCGACTCACCCCTCCACTTT. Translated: CSVTVGDSPLHF.

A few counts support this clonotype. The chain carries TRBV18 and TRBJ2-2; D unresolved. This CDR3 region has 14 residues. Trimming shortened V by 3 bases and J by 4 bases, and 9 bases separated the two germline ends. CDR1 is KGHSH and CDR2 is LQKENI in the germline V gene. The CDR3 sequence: CASSPKLVTGELFF. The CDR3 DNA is TGTGCCAGCTCACCTAAGCTGGTCACCGGGGAGCTGTTTTTT.

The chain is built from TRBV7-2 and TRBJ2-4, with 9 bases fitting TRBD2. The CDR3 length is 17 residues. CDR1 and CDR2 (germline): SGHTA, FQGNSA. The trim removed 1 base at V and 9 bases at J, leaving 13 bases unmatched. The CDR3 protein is CASSLGDLAGKGAIQYF. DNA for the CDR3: TGTGCCAGCAGCTTAGGGGACCTAGCGGGAAAGGGGGCCATTCAGTACTTC.

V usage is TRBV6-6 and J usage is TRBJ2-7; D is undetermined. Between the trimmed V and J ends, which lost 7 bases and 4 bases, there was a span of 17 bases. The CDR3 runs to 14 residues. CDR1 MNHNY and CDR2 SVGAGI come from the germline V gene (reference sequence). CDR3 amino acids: CASTTKPPSYEQYF. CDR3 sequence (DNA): TGTGCCAGCACCACAAAACCACCGAGTTACGAGCAGTACTTC.

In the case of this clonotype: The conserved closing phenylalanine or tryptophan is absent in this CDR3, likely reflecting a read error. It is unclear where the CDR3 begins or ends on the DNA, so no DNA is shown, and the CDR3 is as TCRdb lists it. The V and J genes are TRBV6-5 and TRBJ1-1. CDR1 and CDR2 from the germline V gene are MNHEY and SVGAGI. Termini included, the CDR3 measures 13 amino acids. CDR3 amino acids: CASSHDTFGPRLY.

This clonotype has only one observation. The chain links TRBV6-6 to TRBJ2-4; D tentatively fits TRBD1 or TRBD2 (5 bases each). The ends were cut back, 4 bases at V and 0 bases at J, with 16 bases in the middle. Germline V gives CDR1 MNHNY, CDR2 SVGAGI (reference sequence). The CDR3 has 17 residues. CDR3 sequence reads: CASSSIRGSEAKNIQYF. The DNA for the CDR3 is TGTGCCAGCAGTTCAATTCGGGGCAGCGAAGCCAAAAACATTCAGTACTTC.

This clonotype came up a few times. CDR3 sequence: CSADRRNSNQPQHF. CDR3 coding DNA: TGCAGTGCCGACCGACGGAATAGCAATCAGCCCCAGCATTTT. V usage is TRBV20-1 and J usage is TRBJ1-5; D gene unclear. The CDR3 length is 14 residues. V was pared by 6 bases and J by 0 bases, with 12 bases between. Germline lookup yields CDR1 DFQATT and CDR2 SNEGSKA (reference sequence).

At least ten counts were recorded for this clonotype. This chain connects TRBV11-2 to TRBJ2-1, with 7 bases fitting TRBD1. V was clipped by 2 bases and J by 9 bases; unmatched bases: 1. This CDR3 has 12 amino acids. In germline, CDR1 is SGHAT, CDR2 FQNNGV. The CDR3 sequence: CASSLNRGEQFF. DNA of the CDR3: TGTGCCAGCAGCTTAAACAGGGGTGAGCAGTTCTTC.